These 27 T cell receptor beta chains were sequenced from one sample in a study of blood T cell repertoires in COVID-19. Measured with immunoSEQ multiplex PCR; TCRdb has only the in-frame clones, and not every one. The sample comprises 130,000 or so clones, less than 90% of which are singletons, and more than 2.5% rests with the top ten. Sequenced material: peripheral blood. These receptors came from a human donor with COVID-19, enrolled during active disease. The donor label of this sample is uncertain.

The chain recombines TRBV5-6 with TRBJ2-1; 9 bases align to TRBD1. Trimming removed 2 bases from V and 4 bases from J; junction bases left unmatched: 4. This CDR3 spans 15 amino acids. Germline lookup yields CDR1 SGHDT and CDR2 YYEEEE. The CDR3 coding sequence is TGTGCCAGCAGCTTACCGGGACAGGGATACAATGAGCAGTTCTTC. This translates into CASSLPGQGYNEQFF. Looking up the rest from reference TRBV5-6 and TRBJ2-1 gives the full variable domain: DAGVTQSPTHLIKTRGQQVTLRCSPKSGHDTVSWYQQALGQGPQFIFQYYEEEERQRGNFPDRFSGHQFPNYSSELNVNALLLGDSALYLCASSLPGQGYNEQFFGPGTRLTVL.

V gene TRBV19 combines with J gene TRBJ1-6, with D uncertain. Trimming shortened V by 3 bases and J by 7 bases, and 13 bases separated the two germline ends. The CDR3 consists of 15 residues. From germline, CDR1 is LNHDA and CDR2 SQIVND (reference sequence). CDR3 amino acids: CASSMRPGGNSPLHF. DNA of the CDR3: TGTGCCAGTAGTATGCGGCCGGGTGGGAATTCACCCCTCCACTTT.

V gene TRBV10-3 combines with J gene TRBJ1-5, with D perhaps TRBD1 (5 bases). This CDR3 contains 15 residues. V lost 0 bases, J lost 9 bases, and 15 bases lay in between. Germline V gives CDR1 ENHRY, CDR2 SYGVKD. CDR3 in DNA: TGTGCCATCAGTGAGTCTGGGGGGGACCTCGGGCCCCAGCATTTT. This codes for CAISESGGDLGPQHF.

This clone occurred a few times. J is TRBJ1-2 and V is TRBV2; 10 bases align to TRBD1. The CDR3 contains 14 residues. Germline V CDR1 and CDR2: SNHLY, FYNNEI. After removal of 6 bases from V and 5 bases from J, the junction contained 6 bases not matched to a gene. The CDR3 DNA follows: TGTGCCAGCAGCGCGACAGGGGGCGGGTATGGCTACACCTTC. Its protein product is CASSATGGGYGYTF.

The gene calls are TRBV5-1 and TRBJ2-3; perhaps TRBD1 as D (7 bases). The germline V gene has CDR1 SGHRS and CDR2 YFSETQ. This CDR3 is 11 amino acids long. V shed 6 bases and J shed 9 bases, with 11 bases lying between them. CDR3 amino acids: CASTRGDTQYF. In nucleotides, the CDR3 is TGCGCCAGCACCAGGGGGGACACGCAGTATTTT.

The V call is TRBV29-1, the J call TRBJ1-3, with TRBD1 matching over 8 bases. V was pared by 4 bases and J by 2 bases, with 7 bases of the junction left unmatched. Looked up from germline, CDR1 is SQVTM and CDR2 is ANQGSEA. This CDR3 has 15 residues. The CDR3 here is CSVGYDRGAGNTIYF. In DNA, the CDR3 is TGCAGCGTTGGCTACGACAGGGGAGCTGGAAACACCATATATTTT.

The rearrangement links TRBV5-4 to TRBJ1-1; TRBD1 aligns across 10 bases. Germline loops: CDR1 SGHNT, CDR2 YYREEE (reference sequence). V lost 4 bases and J lost 5; bases outside the gene matches: 8. This CDR3 has 15 residues. CDR3 protein: CASSDGQGVGTEAFF. The CDR3 nucleotides read TGTGCCAGCAGCGACGGACAGGGGGTCGGGACTGAAGCTTTCTTT.

J is TRBJ2-1 and V is TRBV19; 11 bases align to TRBD2. Germline CDR1 reads LNHDA; CDR2 reads SQIVND (reference sequence). V shed 5 bases, J shed 6 bases, and the junction held 6 bases outside the gene matches. This CDR3 has 15 amino acids. Here the CDR3 DNA reads TGTGCCAGTAGTCGAGCACTAGCGGGGGCCAATGAGCAGTTCTTC. Protein: CASSRALAGANEQFF.

The chain couples TRBV12-5 to TRBJ2-1; 9 bases fit TRBD1. The CDR3 length is 14 residues. Germline CDR1 LGHNT, CDR2 FRNRAP. Trimming took 7 bases from V and 1 from J; bases not matched to a gene: 2. CDR3 region: CASVGTGSYNEQFF. Written as DNA, the CDR3 is TGTGCTAGTGTCGGGACAGGGTCCTACAATGAGCAGTTCTTC.

The chain uses TRBV2 and TRBJ2-3, with D possibly matching TRBD1 (6 bases). Germline CDR1 is SNHLY and CDR2 is FYNNEI. The length of the CDR3 is 13 residues. V shed 6 bases and J shed 2 bases, with 9 bases lying between them. Here the CDR3 reads CASRGDNTDTQYF. The CDR3 region has the DNA TGTGCCAGCAGAGGGGACAACACAGATACGCAGTATTTT.

In its sample, this clone was seen once. The chain is built from TRBV5-5 and TRBJ2-1, with D tentatively TRBD1 (5 bases). Germline V CDR1 and CDR2: SGHKS, YYEKEE (reference sequence). V lost 2 bases to trimming and J lost 7 bases, with 7 bases between them. The length of the CDR3 is 12 residues. CDR3 in amino acids: CASSFQGNEQFF. As DNA, the CDR3 is TGTGCCAGCAGCTTTCAGGGAAATGAGCAGTTCTTC. The complete variable domain, with remaining parts taken from reference TRBV5-5 and TRBJ2-1, reads DAGVTQSPTHLIKTRGQQVTLRCSPISGHKSVSWYQQVLGQGPQFIFQYYEKEERGRGNFPDRFSARQFPNYSSELNVNALLLGDSALYLCASSFQGNEQFFGPGTRLTVL.

About this clone itself: In the same sample, other DNA sequences code for this CDR3. The genes are TRBV29-1 and TRBJ1-1; maybe TRBD1 (5 bases). V dropped 1 base and J dropped 4 bases, with 7 bases sitting between them. The germline gives CDR1 SQVTM, CDR2 ANQGSEA. The length of the CDR3 is 12 residues. The CDR3 reads CSVEGGGTEAFF. The CDR3 DNA sequence: TGCAGCGTTGAAGGGGGGGGCACTGAAGCTTTCTTT.

The chain employs TRBV5-1 and TRBJ2-7; 8 nucleotides line up with TRBD2. CDR1 and CDR2 from the germline V gene are SGHRS and YFSETQ. J gave up 7 bases and V 4 bases, and 4 bases lay outside the gene matches. The length of the CDR3 is 12 residues. The CDR3 DNA reads TGCGCCAGCAGCGGGATAGCGGGAGAGCAGTACTTC. Its translation: CASSGIAGEQYF.

This clone showed up just a few times. This sequence joins TRBV27 and TRBJ1-1; TRBD1 aligns across 8 bases. The germline CDR1 and CDR2 sequences are MNHEY and SMNVEV (reference sequence). The CDR3 has 13 amino acids. Trimming at V came to 2 bases and at J to 11 bases, leaving 7 bases not matched to a gene. The CDR3 DNA reads TGTGCCAGCAGTTTAGGACAGGGCATTAGGGCTTTCTTT. It is translated as CASSLGQGIRAFF.

The chain employs TRBV9 and TRBJ2-3; possibly TRBD2 for D (5 bases). The germline V gene has CDR1 SGDLS and CDR2 YYNGEE. The V gene lost 0 bases and the J gene lost 0 bases, with 14 bases spanning the gap. The CDR3 extends over 17 amino acids. The CDR3 nucleotides are TGTGCCAGCAGCGTAGGGAGGTCCTCTCCTAGCACAGATACGCAGTATTTT. Encoded protein: CASSVGRSSPSTDTQYF.

This chain uses TRBV2 with TRBJ1-3; possibly TRBD1 for D (6 bases). The CDR3 has 14 residues. Trimming left V 6 bases short and J 0 bases short, with 9 bases between. CDR1 and CDR2 from the germline V gene are SNHLY and FYNNEI. This CDR3 is CASSQGHSGNTIYF. The CDR3 DNA reads as TGTGCCAGCAGCCAGGGACACTCTGGAAACACCATATATTTT. The variable domain in full, completed from reference TRBV2 and TRBJ1-3, reads EPEVTQTPSHQVTQMGQEVILRCVPISNHLYFYWYRQILGQKVEFLVSFYNNEISEKSEIFDDQFSVERPDGSNFTLKIRSTKLEDSAMYFCASSQGHSGNTIYFGEGSWLTVV.

The chain carries TRBV18 and TRBJ2-7; D is perhaps TRBD2 (6 bases). This CDR3 has 14 residues. Looked up from germline, CDR1 is KGHSH and CDR2 is LQKENI. Trimming shortened V by 6 bases and J by 7 bases, and 19 bases separated the two germline ends. The CDR3 sequence: CASSLRDSEGEQYF. CDR3 in DNA: TGTGCCAGCTCCCTCCGGGACTCCGAGGGGGAGCAGTACTTC.

This clone was observed a few times. V gene TRBV7-9 combines with J gene TRBJ2-7; D not certain. V was pared by 4 bases and J by 1 base, with 14 bases between. Germline V CDR1 and CDR2: SEHNR, FQNEAQ (reference sequence). The CDR3 is 15 residues long. The CDR3 nucleotides are TGTGCCAGCAGCTCTACTAAGACCTATTCCTACGAGCAGTACTTC. Protein sequence: CASSSTKTYSYEQYF.

The rearrangement links TRBV7-9 to TRBJ2-5, with 7 bases aligning to TRBD1. V dropped 5 bases and J dropped 4; count of bases not matched to a gene: 7. Germline V lookup: CDR1 SEHNR, CDR2 FQNEAQ (reference sequence). The CDR3 totals 14 residues. This CDR3 reads CASSPRGGRETQYF. In nucleotides, the CDR3 is TGTGCCAGCAGCCCAAGAGGGGGCCGAGAGACCCAGTACTTC. The full variable domain, its missing parts supplied by reference TRBV7-9 and TRBJ2-5, is DTGVSQNPRHKITKRGQNVTFRCDPISEHNRLYWYRQTLGQGPEFLTYFQNEAQLEKSRLLSDRFSAERPKGSFSTLEIQRTEQGDSAMYLCASSPRGGRETQYFGPGTRLLVL.

The chain has TRBV5-4 and TRBJ2-1, with 7 bases lining up with TRBD2. The V gene's germline CDR1 is SGHNT and CDR2 YYREEE (reference sequence). V trimming: 2 bases; J trimming: 5 bases; junction bases outside the gene matches: 7. The CDR3 has 15 amino acids. The CDR3, as DNA: TGTGCCAGCAGCTTAGGACTAGGTTCCGACAATGAGCAGTTCTTC. The encoded protein is CASSLGLGSDNEQFF. The full variable domain, with the rest looked up from reference TRBV5-4 and TRBJ2-1, is ETGVTQSPTHLIKTRGQQVTLRCSSQSGHNTVSWYQQALGQGPQFIFQYYREEENGRGNFPPRFSGLQFPNYSSELNVNALELDDSALYLCASSLGLGSDNEQFFGPGTRLTVL.

V gene TRBV11-1 combines with J gene TRBJ2-4; a weak D match, TRBD2 (6 bases). Trimming removed 5 bases at V and 6 bases at J, with 11 bases between. The length of the CDR3 is 13 residues. Germline loops: CDR1 SGHAT, CDR2 FQDESV (reference sequence). CDR3 sequence reads: CASSGGDRNIQYF. The CDR3 DNA follows: TGTGCCAGCAGCGGCGGGGACCGAAACATTCAGTACTTC.

This clone occurred once. V is TRBV6-5 and J is TRBJ2-1, with D tentatively TRBD1 (6 bases). Trimming stripped 6 bases from V and 9 bases from J, with 18 bases between. The CDR3 is 14 amino acids. Germline assignment: CDR1 MNHEY and CDR2 SVGAGI. The DNA of the CDR3 is TGTGCCAGCAGACCTTACAGGGAAACCGCTGAGCAGTTCTTC. This codes for CASRPYRETAEQFF.

The V call is TRBV4-2, the J call TRBJ2-7; TRBD1 is a possible D gene (5 bases). Germline assignment: CDR1 LGHNA and CDR2 YNFKEQ. V was cut by 2 bases and J by 0 bases, with 20 bases left in between. The CDR3 is 18 amino acids. CDR3 bases: TGTGCCAGCAGCCAACGGTGGGATTTGGACACCGGCTCCTACGAGCAGTACTTC. The encoded protein is CASSQRWDLDTGSYEQYF.

This chain joins TRBV2 and TRBJ1-1; the D gene is possibly TRBD1 (5 bases). V was pared by 3 bases and J by 6 bases, with 17 bases between. The CDR3 spans 15 residues. The germline V gene encodes CDR1 SNHLY and CDR2 FYNNEI. CDR3 loop: CASSDSASRGAEAFF. The CDR3, as DNA: TGTGCCAGCAGTGATTCTGCAAGCCGGGGGGCTGAAGCTTTCTTT. Looking up the rest from reference TRBV2 and TRBJ1-1 gives the full variable domain: EPEVTQTPSHQVTQMGQEVILRCVPISNHLYFYWYRQILGQKVEFLVSFYNNEISEKSEIFDDQFSVERPDGSNFTLKIRSTKLEDSAMYFCASSDSASRGAEAFFGQGTRLTVV.

This chain links TRBV25-1 with TRBJ1-1; D not resolved. The V end was cut by 6 bases, the J end by 1 base, with 6 bases between. CDR3 length equals 12 residues. The germline gives CDR1 MGHDK, CDR2 SYGVNS. CDR3 residues: CASRRQNTEAFF. The CDR3 DNA sequence: TGTGCCAGCAGAAGACAGAACACTGAAGCTTTCTTT.

The rearrangement joins TRBV29-1 to TRBJ1-2, with D perhaps TRBD1 (5 bases). V shed 2 bases and J shed 5 bases, with 18 bases lying between them. CDR1 is SQVTM, CDR2 ANQGSEA, per germline. This CDR3 is 15 amino acids long. The CDR3 sequence is CSVERSPGKGYGYTF. CDR3 bases: TGCAGCGTTGAAAGGTCCCCAGGGAAAGGGTATGGCTACACCTTC.

This clone was counted a few times. The chain links TRBV7-3 to TRBJ1-2, with D uncertain. Germline V lookup: CDR1 SGHTA, CDR2 FQGTGA. Deletions cut 4 bases from V and 6 bases from J, with 12 bases between. CDR3 length: 13 amino acids. The CDR3: CASSSATGDGYTF. CDR3 in DNA: TGTGCCAGCAGCTCCGCCACGGGTGATGGCTACACCTTC.